Listed here are 8 T cell receptor beta chains from one sample, sequenced in a study of blood T cell repertoires in COVID-19. Libraries were prepared by immunoSEQ multiplex PCR; TCRdb keeps only in-frame clonotypes and omits some of them. The top ten clones hold 5.6% of a sample with 180,000 or so clones, about 83% of them seen once. Material for sequencing was PBMCs or T cells enriched from blood (not recorded which). These receptors were taken from a man in his forties with acute COVID-19.

On this clone: One end of the junction varies from germline; a read error may be responsible. V and J are TRBV7-7 and TRBJ2-1; TRBD2 is a possible D gene (6 bases). CDR1 SSHAT and CDR2 FNYEAQ come from the germline V gene (reference sequence). The CDR3 is made up of 15 amino acids. For the CDR3, the DNA is TGTGCTAGCAGCGCTCTAGCGTTCTCCTACAATGAGCAGTTCTTC. Protein sequence: CASSALAFSYNEQFF.

The rearrangement uses TRBV2 and TRBJ2-5; 14 bases align to TRBD2. J gave up 2 bases and V 4 bases, and 3 bases lay outside the gene matches. The CDR3 sequence is 16 residues long. From germline, CDR1 is SNHLY and CDR2 FYNNEI. The CDR3 here is CASSGGTSGGQETQYF. In DNA, the CDR3 is TGTGCCAGCAGTGGAGGGACTAGCGGGGGTCAAGAGACCCAGTACTTC.

This sequence joins TRBV28 and TRBJ2-5; 9 nucleotides match TRBD1. The J segment lost 6 bases and the V segment lost 5 bases, leaving 7 bases of the junction unmatched. Germline V gene lookup returns CDR1 MDHEN and CDR2 SYDVKM. This CDR3 has 14 residues. CDR3 DNA sequence: TGTGCCAGCAGTAGCACAGGGGGCGTTCAGACCCAGTACTTC. The encoded protein is CASSSTGGVQTQYF.

The chain links TRBV4-3 to TRBJ1-6, with 8 bases matching TRBD1. The germline gives CDR1 LGHNA, CDR2 YSLEER. The CDR3 has 16 amino acids. V gave up 2 bases and J gave up 5 bases; unmatched junction bases: 5. CDR3 nucleotides: TGCGCCAGCAGCCAACTACCGACAGGGGATAATTCACCCCTCCACTTT. Translation: CASSQLPTGDNSPLHF.

The J gene is TRBJ2-1, the V gene TRBV18; possible D gene TRBD1, 6 bases. The CDR3 loop spans 13 amino acids. Per the germline V gene, CDR1 is KGHSH and CDR2 is LQKENI. The V end was cut by 4 bases, the J end by 4 bases, with 8 bases between. The CDR3 DNA sequence: TGTGCCAGCTCACTGGACAGATACAATGAGCAGTTCTTC. It translates to CASSLDRYNEQFF.

This clone was seen once. The chain has TRBV7-9 and TRBJ2-3; TRBD2 matches at 7 bases. This CDR3 is built from 15 residues. Germline V gives CDR1 SEHNR, CDR2 FQNEAQ (reference sequence). The junction had 8 bases not matched to a gene; V was cut back by 3 bases and J by 5 bases. CDR3 nucleotide sequence: TGTGCCAGCAGCTTTTTGGGAGGGGCAGGAGATACGCAGTATTTT. This encodes CASSFLGGAGDTQYF.

The chain carries TRBV19 and TRBJ1-2, with 7 bases aligning to TRBD1. V dropped 3 bases and J dropped 7; count of bases not matched to a gene: 17. This CDR3 spans 17 amino acids. Germline CDR1 LNHDA, CDR2 SQIVND (reference sequence). CDR3 sequence reads: CASSMMGTAGFKLGYTF. DNA of the CDR3: TGTGCCAGTAGTATGATGGGGACAGCTGGGTTCAAACTTGGCTACACCTTC.

The chain employs TRBV14 and TRBJ1-3; D perhaps matches TRBD1 (5 bases). The CDR3 loop spans 16 amino acids. Germline V gene lookup returns CDR1 SGHDN and CDR2 FVKESK. V was clipped by 2 bases and J by 6 bases, with 17 bases between them. CDR3 DNA: TGTGCCAGCAGCCAACGACAGACCCTGCTGTCAAACACCATATATTTT. This encodes CASSQRQTLLSNTIYF.